This paragraph reports one T cell receptor beta chain. The CDR3 totals 13 residues. Trimming pared 1 base from V and 2 bases from J, leaving 4 bases between. Germline V gene lookup returns CDR1 LNHDA and CDR2 SQIVND (reference sequence). The sample originates from a study of technical replicates of blood from several donors. Sequencing was performed with immunoSEQ multiplex PCR; in TCRdb, only in-frame clones are kept and a portion is missing. Of tens of thousands of clones listed, over 85% are singletons. The chain links TRBV19 to TRBJ2-3; no clear D. The specimen was T cells isolated from PBMCs. The receptor was isolated from a human donor in good health. In DNA, the CDR3 is TGTGCCAGTAGTATAGCCTACACAGATACGCAGTATTTT. Encoded protein: CASSIAYTDTQYF.